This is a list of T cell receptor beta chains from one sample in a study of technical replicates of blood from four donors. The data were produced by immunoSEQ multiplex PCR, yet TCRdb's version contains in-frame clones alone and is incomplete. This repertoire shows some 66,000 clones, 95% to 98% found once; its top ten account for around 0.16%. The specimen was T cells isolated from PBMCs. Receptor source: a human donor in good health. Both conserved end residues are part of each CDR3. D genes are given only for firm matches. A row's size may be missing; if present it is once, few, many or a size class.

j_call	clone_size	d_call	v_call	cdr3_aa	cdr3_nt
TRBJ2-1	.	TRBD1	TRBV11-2	CASSRGGTGLNNEQFF	TGTGCCAGCAGTCGAGGCGGGACAGGGCTGAACAATGAGCAGTTCTTC
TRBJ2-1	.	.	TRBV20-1	CSAILREQFF	TGCAGTGCTATTCTCAGGGAGCAGTTCTTC
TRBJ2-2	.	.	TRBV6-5	CASSSPPGELFF	TGTGCCAGCAGCTCCCCCCCCGGGGAGCTGTTTTTT
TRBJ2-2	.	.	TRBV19	CASSFRGATGELFF	TGTGCCAGTAGTTTCAGGGGGGCCACCGGGGAGCTGTTTTTT
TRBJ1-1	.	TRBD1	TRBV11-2	CASSPTGFRGTEAFF	TGTGCCAGCAGCCCGACAGGGTTTCGTGGCACTGAAGCTTTCTTT
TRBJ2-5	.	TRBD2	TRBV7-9	CASSFLAETSGGETQYF	TGTGCCAGCAGCTTCTTAGCGGAAACTAGCGGGGGAGAGACCCAGTACTTC
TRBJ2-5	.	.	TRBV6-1	CASTLGQNFQETQYF	TGTGCCAGCACACTAGGACAGAACTTCCAAGAGACCCAGTACTTC
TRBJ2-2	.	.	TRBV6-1	CASVTENTGELFF	TGTGCCAGCGTGACAGAGAACACCGGGGAGCTGTTTTTT
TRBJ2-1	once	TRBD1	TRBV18	CASSPGTGILNEQFF	TGTGCCAGCTCACCGGGGACAGGTATTTTGAATGAGCAGTTCTTC
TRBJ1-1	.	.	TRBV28	CASAQGNTEAFF	TGTGCCAGCGCGCAGGGGAACACTGAAGCTTTCTTT
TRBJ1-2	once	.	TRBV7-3	CASSPGSTLEGYTF	TGTGCCAGCAGCCCTGGGTCAACTTTGGAGGGCTACACCTTC
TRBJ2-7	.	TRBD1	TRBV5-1	CASSTRDRGAEQYF	TGCGCCAGCAGCACCCGGGACAGGGGTGCCGAGCAGTACTTC
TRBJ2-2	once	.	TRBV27	CASSYQGNGELFF	TGTGCCAGCAGTTATCAGGGTAACGGGGAGCTGTTTTTT
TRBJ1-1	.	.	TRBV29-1	CSVEEGDTQDGFF	TGCAGCGTTGAAGAGGGGGACACTCAAGATGGTTTCTTT
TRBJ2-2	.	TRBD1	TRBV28	CASSLWTGGTGELFF	TGTGCCAGCAGTTTATGGACAGGGGGAACCGGGGAGCTGTTTTTT
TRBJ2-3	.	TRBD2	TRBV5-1	CASRSGGTDTQYF	TGCGCCAGCAGGAGCGGGGGCACAGATACGCAGTATTTT
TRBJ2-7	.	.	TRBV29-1	CSTSGGDRGYEQYF	TGCAGCACCTCTGGCGGGGACAGAGGCTACGAGCAGTACTTC
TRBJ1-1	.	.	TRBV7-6	CASSLDGRGTEAFF	TGTGCCAGCAGCTTAGACGGGCGGGGAACTGAAGCTTTCTTT
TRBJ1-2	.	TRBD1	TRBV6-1	CASTPPGQGSSGYTF	TGTGCCAGCACTCCACCGGGACAGGGGTCTTCTGGCTACACCTTC
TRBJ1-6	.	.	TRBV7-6	CASSLAGVHSPLHF	TGTGCCAGCAGCTTAGCAGGGGTCCATTCACCCCTCCACTTT
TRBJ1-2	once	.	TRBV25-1	CASLASDRANYGYTF	TGTGCCAGCCTGGCCTCTGACAGAGCTAACTATGGCTACACCTTC
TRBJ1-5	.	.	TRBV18	CASSSGSNQPQHF	TGTGCCAGCTCCAGTGGTAGCAATCAGCCCCAGCATTTT
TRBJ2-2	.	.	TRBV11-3	CASKGRGNTGELFF	TGTGCCAGCAAGGGCAGGGGGAACACCGGGGAGCTGTTTTTT
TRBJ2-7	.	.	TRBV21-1	CANKRVGGRDEQYF	TGTGCCAACAAAAGGGTCGGAGGAAGAGACGAGCAGTACTTC
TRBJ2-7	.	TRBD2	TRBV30	CAWRTAGGVSYEQYF	TGTGCCTGGAGGACAGCGGGGGGCGTCTCCTACGAGCAGTACTTC
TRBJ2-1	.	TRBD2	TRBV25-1	CASSDRTSGRGEAFF	TGTGCCAGCAGTGACCGGACTAGCGGGAGAGGGGAGGCGTTCTTC
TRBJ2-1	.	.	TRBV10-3	CAINPEPSNEQFF	TGTGCCATCAACCCAGAACCTTCCAATGAGCAGTTCTTC
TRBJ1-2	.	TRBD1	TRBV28	CASSSTGAGGYTF	TGTGCCAGCAGCTCCACAGGGGCAGGAGGCTACACCTTC
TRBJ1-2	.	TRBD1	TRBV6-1	CASSEVGQGAGGYTF	TGTGCCAGCAGTGAGGTGGGACAGGGGGCTGGTGGCTACACCTTC
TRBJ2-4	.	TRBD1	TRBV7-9	CASTGQTIQYF	TGTGCCAGCACGGGACAGACCATTCAGTACTTC
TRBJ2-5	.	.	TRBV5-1	CASSLFRVLEETQYF	TGCGCCAGCAGCTTATTCAGGGTCCTAGAAGAGACCCAGTACTTC
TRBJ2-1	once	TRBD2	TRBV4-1	CASTWGGVYNEQFF	TGCGCCAGCACCTGGGGAGGGGTATACAATGAGCAGTTCTTC
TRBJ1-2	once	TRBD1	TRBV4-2	CASSLTGPNSDYGYTF	TGTGCCAGCAGCCTGACAGGGCCGAATTCGGATTATGGCTACACCTTC
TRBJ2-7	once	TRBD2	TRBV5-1	CASSLGLAGAGSYEQYF	TGCGCCAGCAGCTTGGGGCTAGCGGGAGCTGGGTCCTACGAGCAGTACTTC
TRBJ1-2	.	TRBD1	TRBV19	CASSIVQGADGYTF	TGTGCCAGTAGTATAGTCCAGGGGGCGGATGGCTACACCTTC
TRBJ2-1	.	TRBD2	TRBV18	CASSRSGGGDEQFF	TGTGCCAGCTCACGCAGTGGGGGGGGAGATGAGCAGTTCTTC
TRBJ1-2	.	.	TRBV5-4	CASSLAKDNGYTF	TGTGCCAGCAGCTTGGCCAAGGACAACGGCTACACCTTC
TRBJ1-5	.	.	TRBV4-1	CASSQDSPYSNQPQHF	TGCGCCAGCAGCCAAGATTCCCCCTATAGCAATCAGCCCCAGCATTTT
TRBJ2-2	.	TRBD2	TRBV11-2	CASSSNSGRPPLNTGELFF	TGTGCCAGCAGCTCCAATAGCGGGAGGCCGCCTTTGAACACCGGGGAGCTGTTTTTT
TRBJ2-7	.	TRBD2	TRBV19	CASSIAGGVSYEQYF	TGTGCCAGTAGTATAGCTGGGGGGGTTTCCTACGAGCAGTACTTC
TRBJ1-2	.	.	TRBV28	CASSKQGLGYTF	TGTGCCAGCAGTAAACAGGGTCTCGGCTACACCTTC
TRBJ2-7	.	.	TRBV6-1	CASRDYDYEQYF	TGTGCCAGCAGGGACTATGACTACGAGCAGTACTTC
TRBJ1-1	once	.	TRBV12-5	CASGLVGIPRGTFF	TGTGCTAGTGGTTTGGTTGGTATACCGCGGGGGACTTTCTTT
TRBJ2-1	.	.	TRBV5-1	CASSINQRSNEQFF	TGCGCCAGCAGCATCAATCAGCGGAGCAATGAGCAGTTCTTC
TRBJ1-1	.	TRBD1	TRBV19	CASSKDRDTEAFF	TGTGCCAGTAGTAAGGACAGGGACACTGAAGCTTTCTTT
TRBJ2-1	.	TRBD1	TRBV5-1	CASSSGTGAGNEQFF	TGCGCCAGCAGTTCCGGGACAGGGGCTGGCAATGAGCAGTTCTTC
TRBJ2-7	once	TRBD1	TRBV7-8	CASSLAGTAAYEQYF	TGTGCCAGCAGCTTAGCCGGGACAGCAGCCTACGAGCAGTACTTC
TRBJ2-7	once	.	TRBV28	CASMTPIGGQYF	TGTGCCAGCATGACCCCCATTGGCGGGCAGTACTTC
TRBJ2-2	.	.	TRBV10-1	CASSDLGKGRGNTGELFF	TGCGCCAGCAGTGACCTCGGGAAGGGTCGAGGGAACACCGGGGAGCTGTTTTTT
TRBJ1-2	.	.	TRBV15	CATSRDFNSYTF	TGTGCCACCAGCAGAGACTTTAACTCCTACACCTTC
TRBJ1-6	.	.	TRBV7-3	CASSLPPQNNSPLHF	TGTGCCAGCAGCCTCCCGCCGCAGAACAATTCACCCCTCCACTTT
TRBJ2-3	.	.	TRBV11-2	CASSYKGPTDTQYF	TGTGCCAGCAGCTATAAGGGGCCCACAGATACGCAGTATTTT
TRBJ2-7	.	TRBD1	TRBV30	CAGNRGLGDEQYF	TGTGCCGGGAACAGGGGGCTTGGAGACGAGCAGTACTTC
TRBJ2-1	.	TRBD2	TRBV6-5	CASSYFGGEGDNEQFF	TGTGCCAGCAGTTACTTCGGGGGGGAAGGGGACAATGAGCAGTTCTTC
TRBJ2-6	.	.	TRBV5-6	CASSPGHVYSGANVLTF	TGTGCCAGCAGCCCGGGACACGTTTACTCTGGGGCCAACGTCCTGACTTTC
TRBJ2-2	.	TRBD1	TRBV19	CATLSGQGVIGELFF	TGTGCCACCCTGTCCGGACAGGGGGTTATCGGGGAGCTGTTTTTT
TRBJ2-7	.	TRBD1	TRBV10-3	CAIGQGALSYEQYF	TGTGCCATCGGACAGGGGGCTTTGTCCTACGAGCAGTACTTC